This T cell receptor (beta chain) came from a study of chemoradiotherapy in HPV16-positive cancers. The protocol was immunoSEQ multiplex PCR, while the TCRdb copy is restricted to in-frame clones and leaves out a portion. The data contain 3,200 or so clones, approximately 83% of them singletons. The V and J ends lost 2 bases and 2 bases respectively, with 10 bases between them. CDR3 length: 14 amino acids. Germline CDR1 and CDR2: SGHRS and YFSETQ. The chain uses TRBV5-1 and TRBJ1-2; tentative D call: TRBD1 (5 bases). This sequence originates from a human donor with HPV-associated anogenital cancer. Sequencing used tumor tissue, obtained from a patient who underwent chemoradiotherapy. In DNA form, the CDR3 reads TGCGCCAGCAGCTTCCGGGGACCCAACTATGGCTACACCTTC. This gives the protein CASSFRGPNYGYTF. The variable domain in full, with the rest retrieved from reference TRBV5-1 and TRBJ1-2, is KAGVTQTPRYLIKTRGQQVTLSCSPISGHRSVSWYQQTPGQGLQFLFEYFSETQRNKGNFPGRFSGRQFSNSRSEMNVSTLELGDSALYLCASSFRGPNYGYTFGSGTRLTVV.